This TCR beta chain was documented in a study of blood T cells in healthy people across ages. General observations from the study: Estimated diversity across one million T cells was deemed an underestimate. Relative to aged donors, long-lived donors carried more naive CD4+ cells and displayed higher diversity.

A J-beta primer mix and a sample-barcoded 5' primer were used in a second PCR of about 6 to 12 cycles. The authors tagged each cDNA molecule using a template-switch adaptor with 12 random nucleotides. TCRdb ran MiXCR on the 5' RACE reads and lists one entry per CDR3 protein. The sample has roughly 1.7 million distinct CDR3 sequences, roughly 32% seen once. Germline trimming cut 0 bases from V and 5 bases from J; bases unmatched to any gene: 9. Looked up from germline, CDR1 is MNHEY and CDR2 is SVGAGI. The CDR3 extends over 16 amino acids. As for this clonotype: As yet, its antigen is unknown.

This TCR came from a woman aged 30 to 39 in good health. This chain joins TRBV6-5 and TRBJ2-5; 7 bases align to TRBD2. Source material: blood. The CDR3 sequence: CASSYSSGERGETQYF. The CDR3 nucleotides are TGTGCCAGCAGTTACTCGAGCGGGGAACGGGGGGAGACCCAGTACTTC.